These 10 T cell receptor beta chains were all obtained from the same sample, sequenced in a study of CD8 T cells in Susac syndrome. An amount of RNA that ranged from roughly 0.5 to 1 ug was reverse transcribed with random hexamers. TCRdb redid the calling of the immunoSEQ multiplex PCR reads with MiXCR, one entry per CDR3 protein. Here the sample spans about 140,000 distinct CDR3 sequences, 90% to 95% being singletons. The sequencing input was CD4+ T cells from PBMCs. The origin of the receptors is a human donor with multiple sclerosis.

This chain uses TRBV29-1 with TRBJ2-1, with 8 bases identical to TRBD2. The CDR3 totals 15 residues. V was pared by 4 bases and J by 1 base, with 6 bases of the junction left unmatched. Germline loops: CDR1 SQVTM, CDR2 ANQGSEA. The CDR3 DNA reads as TGCAGCGTTGGTATCGGCGGGGGGTCCTACAATGAGCAGTTCTTC. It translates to CSVGIGGGSYNEQFF.

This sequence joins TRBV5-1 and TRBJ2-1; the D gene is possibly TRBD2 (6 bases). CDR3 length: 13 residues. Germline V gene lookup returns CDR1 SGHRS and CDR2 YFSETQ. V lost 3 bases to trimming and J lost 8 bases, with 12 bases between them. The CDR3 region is CASSSGLADEQFF. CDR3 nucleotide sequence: TGCGCCAGCAGCTCCGGTTTAGCGGATGAGCAGTTCTTC.

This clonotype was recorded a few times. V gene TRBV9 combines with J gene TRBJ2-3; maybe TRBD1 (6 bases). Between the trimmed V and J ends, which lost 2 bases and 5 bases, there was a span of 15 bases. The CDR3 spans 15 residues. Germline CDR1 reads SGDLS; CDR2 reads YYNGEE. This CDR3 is CASSVGHNPVDTQYF. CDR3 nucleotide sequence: TGTGCCAGCAGCGTGGGACACAACCCGGTAGATACGCAGTATTTT.

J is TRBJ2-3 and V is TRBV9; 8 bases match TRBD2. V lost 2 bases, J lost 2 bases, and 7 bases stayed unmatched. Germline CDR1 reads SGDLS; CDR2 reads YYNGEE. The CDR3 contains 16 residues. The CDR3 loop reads CASSVGTRTYTDTQYF. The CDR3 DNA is TGTGCCAGCAGCGTCGGGACTAGAACTTACACAGATACGCAGTATTTT.

CDR3 sequence: CSARGSPAGTYEQYF. CDR3 DNA: TGCAGTGCTAGAGGATCCCCCGCGGGCACCTACGAGCAGTACTTC. This chain joins TRBV20-1 and TRBJ2-7, with a possible D match to TRBD2 (5 bases). CDR3 length: 15 residues. The germline CDR1 and CDR2 sequences are DFQATT and SNEGSKA (reference sequence). The V and J ends lost 1 base and 2 bases respectively, with 15 bases between them.

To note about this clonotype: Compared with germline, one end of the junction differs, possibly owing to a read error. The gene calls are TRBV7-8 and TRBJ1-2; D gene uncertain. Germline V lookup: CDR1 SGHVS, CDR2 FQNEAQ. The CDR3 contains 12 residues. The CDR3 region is CANSLVGDGYTF. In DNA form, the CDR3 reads TGTGCCAACAGCTTAGTCGGGGATGGCTACACCTTC.

CDR3 sequence: CASSFQATDTQYF. For the CDR3, the DNA is TGTGCCAGCAGCTTTCAGGCCACAGATACGCAGTATTTT. The V gene is TRBV5-6, the J gene TRBJ2-3; no clear D gene. CDR3 length: 13 amino acids. V lost 2 bases to trimming and J lost 2 bases, with 6 bases between them. CDR1 is SGHDT and CDR2 is YYEEEE in the germline V gene. The full variable domain, its missing parts supplied by reference TRBV5-6 and TRBJ2-3, is DAGVTQSPTHLIKTRGQQVTLRCSPKSGHDTVSWYQQALGQGPQFIFQYYEEEERQRGNFPDRFSGHQFPNYSSELNVNALLLGDSALYLCASSFQATDTQYFGPGTRLTVL.

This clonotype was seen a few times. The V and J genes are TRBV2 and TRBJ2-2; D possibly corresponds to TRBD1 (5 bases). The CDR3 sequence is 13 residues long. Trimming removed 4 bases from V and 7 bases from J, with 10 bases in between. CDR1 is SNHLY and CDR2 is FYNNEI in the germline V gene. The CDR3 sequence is CASSGQGGGELFF. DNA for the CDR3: TGTGCCAGCAGTGGTCAGGGCGGCGGGGAGCTGTTTTTT. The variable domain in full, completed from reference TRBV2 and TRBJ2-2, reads EPEVTQTPSHQVTQMGQEVILRCVPISNHLYFYWYRQILGQKVEFLVSFYNNEISEKSEIFDDQFSVERPDGSNFTLKIRSTKLEDSAMYFCASSGQGGGELFFGEGSRLTVL.

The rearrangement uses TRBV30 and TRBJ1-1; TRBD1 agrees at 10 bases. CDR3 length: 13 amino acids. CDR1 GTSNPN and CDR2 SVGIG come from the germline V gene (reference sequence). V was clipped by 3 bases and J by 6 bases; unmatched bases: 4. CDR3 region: CAWRRDRGAEAFF. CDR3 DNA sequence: TGTGCCTGGAGGCGGGACAGGGGCGCTGAAGCTTTCTTT. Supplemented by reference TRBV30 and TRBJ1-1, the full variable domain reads SQTIHQWPATLVQPVGSPLSLECTVEGTSNPNLYWYRQAAGRGLQLLFYSVGIGQISSEVPQNLSASRPQDRQFILSSKKLLLSDSGFYLCAWRRDRGAEAFFGQGTRLTVV.

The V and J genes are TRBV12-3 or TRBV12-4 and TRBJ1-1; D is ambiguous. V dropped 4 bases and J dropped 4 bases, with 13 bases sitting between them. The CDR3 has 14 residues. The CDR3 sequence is CASSSRVDGTEAFF. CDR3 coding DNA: TGTGCCAGCAGTTCTAGGGTGGATGGCACTGAAGCTTTCTTT.